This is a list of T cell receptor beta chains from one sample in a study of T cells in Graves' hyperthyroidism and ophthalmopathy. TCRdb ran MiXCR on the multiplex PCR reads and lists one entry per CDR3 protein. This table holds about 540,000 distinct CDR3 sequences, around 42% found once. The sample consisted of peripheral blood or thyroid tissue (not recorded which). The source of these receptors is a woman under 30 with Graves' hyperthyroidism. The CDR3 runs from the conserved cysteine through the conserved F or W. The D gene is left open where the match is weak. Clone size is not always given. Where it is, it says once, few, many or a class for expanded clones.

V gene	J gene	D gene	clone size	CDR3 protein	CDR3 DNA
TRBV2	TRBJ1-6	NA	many	CASSLQSGGWNSPLHF	TGTGCCAGCAGCCTTCAATCGGGGGGTTGGAATTCACCCCTCCACTTT
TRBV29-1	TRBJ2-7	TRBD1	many	CSVLKDRGYEQYF	TGCAGCGTTTTAAAGGACAGGGGCTACGAGCAGTACTTC
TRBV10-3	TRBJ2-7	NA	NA	CAISSPEQNNEQYF	TGTGCCATCAGTTCCCCAGAACAAAACAATGAGCAGTACTTC
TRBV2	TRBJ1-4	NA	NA	CASSDEGRCGKLFF	TGTGCCAGCAGTGATGAGGGAAGGTGTGGAAAACTGTTTTTT
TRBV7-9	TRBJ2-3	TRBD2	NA	CASSLGLATGTQYF	TGTGCCAGCAGCTTAGGACTAGCTACAGGTACGCAGTATTTT
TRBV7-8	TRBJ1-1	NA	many	CASSERNTEAFF	TGTGCCAGCAGCGAAAGAAACACTGAAGCTTTCTTT
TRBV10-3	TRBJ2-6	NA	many	CAISEVRDGANVLTF	TGTGCCATCAGTGAAGTTAGGGATGGGGCCAACGTCCTGACTTTC
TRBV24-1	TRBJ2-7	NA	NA	CATSDPGPGELYF	TGTGCCACCAGTGACCCGGGACCCGGGGAGCTGTACTTC
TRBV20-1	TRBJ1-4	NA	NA	CSASRDGWDEKLFF	TGCAGTGCGAGCCGGGACGGTTGGGATGAAAAACTGTTTTTT
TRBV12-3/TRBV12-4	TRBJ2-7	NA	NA	CASTPGDSYEQYF	TGTGCCAGCACCCCGGGAGATTCCTACGAGCAGTACTTC
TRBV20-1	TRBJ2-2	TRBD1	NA	CSVSTGDGTGELFF	TGCAGTGTCTCGACAGGGGACGGCACCGGGGAGCTGTTTTTT
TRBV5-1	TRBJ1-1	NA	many	CASGRWDTEAFF	TGCGCCAGCGGAAGGTGGGACACTGAAGCTTTCTTT
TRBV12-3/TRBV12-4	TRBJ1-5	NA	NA	CASSLSLRGLAGPNQPQHF	TGTGCCAGCAGTTTGTCCTTACGAGGGTTGGCAGGGCCCAATCAGCCCCAGCATTTT
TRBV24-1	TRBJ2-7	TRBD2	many	CATSEGPSGRREQYF	TGTGCCACCAGTGAGGGCCCTAGCGGGAGGAGGGAGCAGTACTTC
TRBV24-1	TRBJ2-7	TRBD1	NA	CATQGQGYEQYF	TGTGCCACCCAGGGACAGGGCTACGAGCAGTACTTC
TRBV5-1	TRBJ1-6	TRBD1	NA	CASSLQTGYNSPLHF	TGCGCCAGCAGCTTACAGACAGGGTATAATTCACCCCTCCACTTT
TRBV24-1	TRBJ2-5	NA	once	CATSDSTGETQYF	TGTGCCACCAGTGATAGCACCGGGGAGACCCAGTACTTC
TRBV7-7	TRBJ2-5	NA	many	CASSLGIQETQYF	TGTGCTAGCAGCTTAGGGATACAAGAGACCCAGTACTTC
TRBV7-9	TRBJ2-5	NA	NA	CACSLDGQSLRTQYF	TGTGCCTGCAGCTTGGATGGGCAGTCGCTTCGGACCCAGTACTTC
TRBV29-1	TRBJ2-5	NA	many	CSVERPGRGETQYF	TGCAGCGTTGAAAGGCCAGGTAGAGGAGAGACCCAGTACTTC
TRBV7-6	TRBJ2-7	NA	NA	CASSPSSADYEQYF	TGTGCCAGCAGCCCTAGCTCGGCAGACTACGAGCAGTACTTC
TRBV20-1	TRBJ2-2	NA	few	CSATTGELFF	TGCAGTGCTACGACAGGGGAGCTGTTTTTT
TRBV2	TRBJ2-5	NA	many	CASSAEGGKTQYF	TGTGCCAGCTCGGCGGAGGGGGGAAAGACCCAGTACTTC
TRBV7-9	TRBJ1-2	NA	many	CASSPAINYGYTF	TGTGCCAGCAGTCCGGCCATCAACTATGGCTACACCTTC
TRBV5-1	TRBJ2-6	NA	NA	CASSSGTAGANVLTF	TGCGCCAGCAGCAGCGGGACAGCTGGGGCCAACGTCCTGACTTTC
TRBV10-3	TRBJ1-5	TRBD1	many	CAISTTGNSNQPQHF	TGTGCCATCAGTACGACAGGGAATAGCAATCAGCCCCAGCATTTT
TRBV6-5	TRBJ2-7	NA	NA	CASSRTDAFSYEQYF	TGTGCCAGCAGTCGGACAGACGCTTTCTCCTACGAGCAGTACTTC
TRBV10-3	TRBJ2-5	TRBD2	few	CASSLGSSGTQETQYF	TGTGCCAGCAGCTTAGGATCTAGCGGGACGCAAGAGACCCAGTACTTC
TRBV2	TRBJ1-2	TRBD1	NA	CASRPSTGADHANYGYTF	TGTGCCAGCAGGCCTTCGACAGGGGCGGACCACGCTAACTATGGCTACACCTTC
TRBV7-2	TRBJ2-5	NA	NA	CASSDSLGGETQYF	TGTGCCAGCAGTGACTCATTGGGTGGAGAGACCCAGTACTTC
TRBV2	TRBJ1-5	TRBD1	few	CASRNRDRGNQPQHF	TGTGCCAGCAGGAACCGGGACAGGGGCAATCAGCCCCAGCATTTT
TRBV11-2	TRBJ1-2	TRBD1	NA	CASSKPGQGYSHGYTF	TGTGCCAGCAGCAAACCGGGACAGGGTTATTCGCATGGCTACACCTTC
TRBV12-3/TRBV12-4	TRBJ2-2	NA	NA	CASTPTRRPGELFF	TGTGCCAGCACCCCAACCCGTAGGCCCGGGGAGCTGTTTTTT
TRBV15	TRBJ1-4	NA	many	CATSRDRWHLGGEKLFF	TGTGCCACCAGCAGAGATCGCTGGCACCTAGGGGGTGAAAAACTGTTTTTT
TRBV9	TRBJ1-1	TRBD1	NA	CASSVADRGKGAFF	TGTGCCAGCAGCGTAGCGGACAGGGGCAAAGGAGCTTTCTTT
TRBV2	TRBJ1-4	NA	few	CASTDSREKLFF	TGTGCCAGTACGGACTCCCGTGAAAAACTGTTTTTT
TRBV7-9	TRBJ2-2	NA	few	CASDYGAGGELFF	TGTGCCAGCGATTACGGGGCGGGGGGGGAGCTGTTTTTT
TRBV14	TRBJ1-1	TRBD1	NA	CASSQEQGDTEAFF	TGTGCCAGCAGCCAAGAGCAGGGGGACACTGAAGCTTTCTTT
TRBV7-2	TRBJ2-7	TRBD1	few	CASSLEGTDSYEQYF	TGTGCCAGCAGCTTAGAAGGGACAGATTCCTACGAGCAGTACTTC
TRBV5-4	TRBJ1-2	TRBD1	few	CASSWGTEGYGYTF	TGTGCCAGCAGTTGGGGGACAGAAGGCTATGGCTACACCTTC